A single sample gave rise to the 5 T cell receptor beta chains below, sequenced in a study of blood T cell repertoires in COVID-19. The data were produced by immunoSEQ multiplex PCR, yet TCRdb's version contains in-frame clones alone and is incomplete. The repertoire holds roughly 200,000 clones, with around 92% as singletons. The sequenced material came from PBMCs or T cells enriched from blood (not recorded which). The receptors were gathered from a woman in her 30s with acute COVID-19.

V gene TRBV2 combines with J gene TRBJ1-2, with D possibly matching TRBD1 (5 bases). Germline CDR1 SNHLY, CDR2 FYNNEI. Between the trimmed V and J ends, which lost 6 bases and 6 bases, there was a span of 8 bases. This CDR3 contains 11 residues. CDR3 amino acids: CASRAGNGYTF. The CDR3 nucleotides read TGTGCCAGCAGGGCAGGGAATGGCTACACCTTC. The variable domain in full, with the rest retrieved from reference TRBV2 and TRBJ1-2, is EPEVTQTPSHQVTQMGQEVILRCVPISNHLYFYWYRQILGQKVEFLVSFYNNEISEKSEIFDDQFSVERPDGSNFTLKIRSTKLEDSAMYFCASRAGNGYTFGSGTRLTVV.

J is TRBJ2-1 and V is TRBV2; 8 bases match TRBD1. J gave up 1 base and V 2 bases, and 10 bases lay outside the gene matches. The CDR3 length is 18 residues. Germline V gene sequence: CDR1 SNHLY, CDR2 FYNNEI. The CDR3 loop reads CASSEPTDRGVSYNEQFF. Written as DNA, the CDR3 is TGTGCCAGCAGTGAACCCACCGACAGGGGCGTTTCCTACAATGAGCAGTTCTTC.

In DNA, the CDR3 is TGTGCCAGTAGTAAGAGCGGACAGATTAATGAAAAACTGTTTTTT. Encoded protein: CASSKSGQINEKLFF. This chain links TRBV19 with TRBJ1-4, with D maybe TRBD1 (6 bases). The V end was cut by 4 bases, the J end by 4 bases, with 13 bases between. The V gene's germline CDR1 is LNHDA and CDR2 SQIVND (reference sequence). The CDR3 runs to 15 residues.

The rearrangement links TRBV14 to TRBJ1-5; D not resolved. CDR1 SGHDN and CDR2 FVKESK come from the germline V gene. The CDR3 spans 15 residues. Trimming took 4 bases from V and 6 from J, leaving 16 bases between them. This CDR3 reads CASSRAGESGQPQHF. CDR3 nucleotide sequence: TGTGCCAGCAGCCGTGCCGGGGAATCGGGTCAGCCCCAGCATTTT.

The rearrangement uses TRBV5-1 and TRBJ1-2; D remains ambiguous. Trimming removed 1 base at V and 4 bases at J, with 11 bases between. The CDR3 extends over 14 amino acids. The germline V gene has CDR1 SGHRS and CDR2 YFSETQ. DNA for the CDR3: TGCGCCAGCAGCTTGAAGGGTGGAGGCTATGGCTACACCTTC. Translation: CASSLKGGGYGYTF. The full variable domain, its missing parts supplied by reference TRBV5-1 and TRBJ1-2, is KAGVTQTPRYLIKTRGQQVTLSCSPISGHRSVSWYQQTPGQGLQFLFEYFSETQRNKGNFPGRFSGRQFSNSRSEMNVSTLELGDSALYLCASSLKGGGYGYTFGSGTRLTVV.